This T cell receptor beta chain emerged from a study of molecular identifiers for immune sequencing clone quantification. The study, taken as a whole, reports: Among around 1 million naive cells, spiked Jurkat TCR RNA from a single cell was reportedly detectable.

As for this clonotype: Its cognate antigen is unknown. The germline gene is not matched at one end of the junction; a read error may be the cause.

Both previously described methods and listed TCR primers were employed to make bulk TCR libraries. MiXCR, run by TCRdb on the PCR reads, gives a single entry per CDR3 protein. The data hold about 630,000 distinct CDR3 sequences, with about 25% observed a single time. This CDR3 comprises 18 residues. Germline CDR1 is MNHEY and CDR2 is SVGEGT. RNA fractions of 10%, 30% or 50% and roughly 19,000 to 1,000,000 sorted cells were the source of naive CD8 libraries. Naive CD8 T cells, phenotype CD8+CD4-CCR7+CD45RA+, were sorted. The TCR was taken from a human donor in good health. Some libraries in this study had Jurkat cell RNA spiked in. The sequencing input was naive CD8+ T cells from blood, with Jurkat cell RNA spiked in. Described subset: FACS-sorted CD8+CD4-CCR7+CD45RA+ naive T cells. V and J are TRBV6-2 or TRBV6-3 and TRBJ2-5; 9 positions agree with TRBD1. CDR3 sequence reads: CAGSFIRDRALRGATQYF. In DNA, the CDR3 is TGTGCCGGCAGTTTCATCCGGGACAGGGCTCTGCGAGGAGCGACCCAGTACTTC.